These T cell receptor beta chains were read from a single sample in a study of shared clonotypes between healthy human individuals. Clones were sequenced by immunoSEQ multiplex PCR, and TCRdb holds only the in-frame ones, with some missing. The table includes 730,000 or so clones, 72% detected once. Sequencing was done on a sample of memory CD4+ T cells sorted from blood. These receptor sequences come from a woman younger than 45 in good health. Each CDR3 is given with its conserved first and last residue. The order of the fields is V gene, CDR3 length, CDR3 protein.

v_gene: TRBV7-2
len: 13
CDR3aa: CASSPYLTYEQYF

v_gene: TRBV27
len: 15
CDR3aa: CASSPTGIGYNTIYF

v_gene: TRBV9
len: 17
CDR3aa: CASSVEASGSNTDTQYF

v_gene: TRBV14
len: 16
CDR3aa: CASSLLAGAPGDTQYF

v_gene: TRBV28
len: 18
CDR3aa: CASTAGGAGGLHTGELFF

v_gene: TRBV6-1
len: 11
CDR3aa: CASMENTEAFF

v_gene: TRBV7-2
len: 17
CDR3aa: CASSFKGRMGVYNEQFF

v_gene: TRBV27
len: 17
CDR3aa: CASSLESGTSGTGELFF

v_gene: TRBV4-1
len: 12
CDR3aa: CATKGGERTIYF

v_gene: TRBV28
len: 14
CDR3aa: CASSFGLWGYGYTF

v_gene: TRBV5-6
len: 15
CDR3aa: CASSLFLLEGDEQYF

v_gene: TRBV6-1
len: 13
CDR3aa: CASRHGQEGGYTF

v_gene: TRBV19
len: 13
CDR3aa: CATMRERNTEAFF

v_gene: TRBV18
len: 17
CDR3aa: CASSPRGSSSGANVLTF

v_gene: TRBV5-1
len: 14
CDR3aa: CASSSGTTSNEQFF

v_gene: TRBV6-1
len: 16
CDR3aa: CASSGRAGTSVYEQYF

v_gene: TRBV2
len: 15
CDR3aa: CASTRGTGSYNEQFF

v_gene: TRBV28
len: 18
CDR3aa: CASRLSTGGVIVSYEQYF

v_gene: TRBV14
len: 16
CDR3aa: CASSRDILPNTGELFF

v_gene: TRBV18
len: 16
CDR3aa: CASSPAGQGFTYEQYF

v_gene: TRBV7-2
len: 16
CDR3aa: CASSLGSGSLTDTQYF

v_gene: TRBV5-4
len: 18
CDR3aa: CASSLARQGSFGANVLTF

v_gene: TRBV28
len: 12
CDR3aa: CASSSGVDTQYF

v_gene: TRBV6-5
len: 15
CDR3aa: CASSYVGFLTDTQYF

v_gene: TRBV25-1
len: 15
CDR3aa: CASSGTGELSGELFF

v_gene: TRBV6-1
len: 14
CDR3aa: CASRDRVNTGELFF

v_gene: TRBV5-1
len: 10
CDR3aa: CASSLREAFF

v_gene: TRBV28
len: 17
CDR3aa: CASMRPGLAANTGELFF

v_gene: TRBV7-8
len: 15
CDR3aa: CASSPGSGVYNEQFF